A selection of T cell receptor beta chains follows, all from one sample in a study of T cell responses to AZD1222 COVID-19 vaccine. TCRdb's table, derived via immunoSEQ multiplex PCR, lists solely in-frame clones and lacks some. The sample has fewer than 200,000 clones; about 88% are singletons. The sequencing used peripheral blood, collected 28 days after the second AZD1222 dose. All receptors come from an adult who received the AZD1222 COVID-19 vaccine. CDR3s include the opening cysteine and the closing phenylalanine or tryptophan. A D gene is named only where the DNA matches it firmly. Clone size is not always given. Where it is, it says once, few, many or a class for expanded clones.

>NA|NA|TRBJ2-3|TRBV21-1
TGTGCCAGCAGCAAACTAAAGATAACTAGCGGACCAGGTGCAGATACGCAGTATTTT
CASSKLKITSGPGADTQYF
>NA|NA|TRBJ1-1|TRBV2
TGTGCCAGCAGTTACACAGGGACTGAAGCTTTCTTT
CASSYTGTEAFF
>NA|NA|TRBJ1-6|TRBV5-8
TGTGCCAGCAGTACACTGATTCGAACCCTCCACTTT
CASSTLIRTLHF
>NA|NA|TRBJ2-1|TRBV7-3
TGTGCCAGCAGCTTAATTGGGGACACGAGCTCCTACAATGAGCAGTTCTTC
CASSLIGDTSSYNEQFF
>NA|NA|TRBJ1-2|TRBV7-2
TGTGCCAGCAGCTCAGTTGGGGAGGGCTACTATGGCTACACCTTC
CASSSVGEGYYGYTF
>NA|NA|TRBJ2-3|TRBV9
TGTGCCAGCAGCGTGGAAGAGGAGAGAGATACGCAGTATTTT
CASSVEEERDTQYF
>TRBD2|NA|TRBJ2-2|TRBV19
TGTGCCAGTAGCACTAATGGGCTAGCGGGAGCCACCGGGGAGCTGTTTTTT
CASSTNGLAGATGELFF
>TRBD1|few|TRBJ1-5|TRBV28
TGTGCCAGCAGTTCATCCGGGACAGGCTATCAGCCCCAGCATTTT
CASSSSGTGYQPQHF
>NA|once|TRBJ2-7|TRBV13
TGTGCCAGCAGCTTACAAATAGTTCGCGGCGAGCAGTACTTC
CASSLQIVRGEQYF
>TRBD1|NA|TRBJ1-5|TRBV19
TGTGCCAGTACCATCCAGGGGGCTGGGAGGAATCAGCCCCAGCATTTT
CASTIQGAGRNQPQHF
>TRBD1|NA|TRBJ2-7|TRBV7-2
TGTGCCAGCAGCCGGACAGGGTACGAGCAGTACTTC
CASSRTGYEQYF
>TRBD1|NA|TRBJ2-1|TRBV7-9
TGTGCCAGCAGTTCGACAGGGGGCAACAATGAGCAGTTCTTC
CASSSTGGNNEQFF
>TRBD2|NA|TRBJ2-1|TRBV24-1
TGTGCCACCAGTAACTCCGGGACTAGCGGGAGTAATGAGCAGTTCTTC
CATSNSGTSGSNEQFF
>NA|once|TRBJ1-5|TRBV7-9
TGTGCCAGCAGCTTAAGCAATCAGCCCCAGCATTTT
CASSLSNQPQHF
>NA|NA|TRBJ2-3|TRBV15
TGTGCCACCAGCGGCCAAGGGACCACCCGTAGCACAGATACGCAGTATTTT
CATSGQGTTRSTDTQYF
>NA|NA|TRBJ2-7|TRBV5-1
TGCGCCAGCAGCACGGGCGGGGACGCCTACGAGCAGTACTTC
CASSTGGDAYEQYF
>TRBD1|NA|TRBJ1-4|TRBV24-1
TGTGCCACCAGTGAACCCGGGACAGGGAATGAAAAACTGTTTTTT
CATSEPGTGNEKLFF
>NA|few|TRBJ2-7|TRBV28
TGTGCCAGCAGTTCCCTCGGGAGTACCTACGAGCAGTACTTC
CASSSLGSTYEQYF
>NA|NA|TRBJ1-2|TRBV2
TGTGCCAGCTACTCCGGGAGACAGCACCGTGGTGGCTACACCTTC
CASYSGRQHRGGYTF
>NA|NA|TRBJ2-7|TRBV12-2
TGTGCAAGTCGCTTGCTACAGGGAAGGCACGAGCAGTACTTC
CASRLLQGRHEQYF
>NA|NA|TRBJ2-2|TRBV5-8
TGTGCCAGCAGCTACGCACTGGTCACCGGGGAGCTGTTTTTT
CASSYALVTGELFF
>TRBD1|NA|TRBJ2-5|TRBV24-1
TGTGCCACCAGTGAACACGGGACAGGGGGTCAAGAGACCCAGTACTTC
CATSEHGTGGQETQYF
>NA|NA|TRBJ1-1|TRBV19
TGTGCCAGCCTCTCCCGGGGCAGTGAAGCTTTCTTT
CASLSRGSEAFF
>TRBD1|NA|TRBJ1-6|TRBV4-1
TGCGCCAGCGACCGGGGACAGGGGAGTTCACCCCTCCACTTT
CASDRGQGSSPLHF
>TRBD2|NA|TRBJ2-1|TRBV6-5
TGTGCCAGCAGTTCCAGACTAGCGGGTCCGCCTCAGTTCTTC
CASSSRLAGPPQFF
>TRBD2|NA|TRBJ2-5|TRBV6-5
TGTGCCAGCAGCCTAGCGGGGAGCCAAGAGACCCAGTACTTC
CASSLAGSQETQYF
>NA|NA|TRBJ2-3|TRBV18
TGTGCCAGCTCACCCGGACAGCCTAGCACAGATACGCAGTATTTT
CASSPGQPSTDTQYF
>NA|NA|TRBJ2-3|TRBV30
TGTGCCTGGACCGCCGGTGGTCGGTCCACAGATACGCAGTATTTT
CAWTAGGRSTDTQYF
>NA|once|TRBJ2-7|TRBV5-1
TGCGCCAGCAGCCCCGGGAGCTCCTACGAGCAGTACTTC
CASSPGSSYEQYF
>NA|once|TRBJ2-7|TRBV23-1
TGCGCCAGCAGTGGGGAAGGAGATTCCTACGAGCAGTACTTC
CASSGEGDSYEQYF
>NA|NA|TRBJ2-2|TRBV27
TGTGCCAGCACCCTAAAAGCGATCTCCATTCCCGGGGAGCTGTTTTTT
CASTLKAISIPGELFF
>TRBD2|NA|TRBJ2-2|TRBV7-3
TGTGCCAGCAGCTTAAGGGGCCTAGCGGGTGGAACGAACACCGGGGAGCTGTTTTTT
CASSLRGLAGGTNTGELFF
>NA|few|TRBJ1-5|TRBV6-2/TRBV6-3
TGTGCCAGCAGTTCACCCCCCGGTAGCAATCAGCCCCAGCATTTT
CASSSPPGSNQPQHF
>NA|NA|TRBJ2-3|TRBV6-5
TGTGCCAGCAGAGGGACTGGGCCCGATACGCAGTATTTT
CASRGTGPDTQYF
>NA|few|TRBJ1-3|TRBV30
TGTGCCTGGAGTGAACAGATCAGCTCTGGAAACACCATATATTTT
CAWSEQISSGNTIYF
>TRBD2|NA|TRBJ2-7|TRBV27
TGTGCCAGCAGTTCCGGGACTAGCGGGAGGGCTTACGAGCAGTACTTC
CASSSGTSGRAYEQYF
>TRBD2|NA|TRBJ2-7|TRBV27
TGTGCCAGCAGTTTACGACGGACTAGCGGCTACGAGCAGTACTTC
CASSLRRTSGYEQYF